This TCR beta chain was found in a study of T cell responses to AZD1222 COVID-19 vaccine. Repertoires were generated with immunoSEQ multiplex PCR, while TCRdb's copy carries only in-frame clones and drops some. The table lists 120,000 to 150,000 clones, 88% of them singletons. General study points: The sample set comprised mostly white British donors with more females, and clonal diversity was possibly underestimated.

In regard to this clone: Its antigen is still unknown.

Germline values: CDR1 MNHEY, CDR2 SVGAGI. Trimming shortened V by 2 bases and J by 3 bases, and 5 bases separated the two germline ends. This CDR3 contains 13 residues. The chain uses TRBV6-5 and TRBJ2-1; the D is unclear. This material consisted of peripheral blood, taken on day 0 of AZD1222 vaccination. This TCR was recovered from an adult in good health. The CDR3 region is CASSYRVYNEQFF. CDR3 DNA: TGTGCCAGCAGTTACAGGGTCTACAATGAGCAGTTCTTC.